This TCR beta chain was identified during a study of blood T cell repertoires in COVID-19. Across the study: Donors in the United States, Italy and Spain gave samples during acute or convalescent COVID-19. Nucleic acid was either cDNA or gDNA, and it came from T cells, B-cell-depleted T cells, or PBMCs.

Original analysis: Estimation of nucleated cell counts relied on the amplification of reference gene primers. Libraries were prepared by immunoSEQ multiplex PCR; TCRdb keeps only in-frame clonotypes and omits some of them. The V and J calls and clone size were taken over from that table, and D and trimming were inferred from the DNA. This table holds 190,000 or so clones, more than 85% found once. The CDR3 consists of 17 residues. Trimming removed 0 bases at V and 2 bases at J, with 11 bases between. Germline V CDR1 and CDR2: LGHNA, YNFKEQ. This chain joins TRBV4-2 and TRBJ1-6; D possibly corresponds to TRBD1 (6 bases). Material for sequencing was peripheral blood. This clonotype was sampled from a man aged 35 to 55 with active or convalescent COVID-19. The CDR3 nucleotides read TGTGCCAGCAGCCAAGATCGGGGGGCAACCTATAATTCACCCCTCCACTTT. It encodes CASSQDRGATYNSPLHF.